Listed below are T cell receptor beta chains from one sample, sequenced in a study of blood T cell repertoires in COVID-19. TCRdb's copy holds only in-frame clones and misses some; the assay was immunoSEQ multiplex PCR. The profile shows over 60,000 clones, 90% of them singletons. The source material was peripheral blood. These TCRs come from a man aged 60 to 69 with acute or convalescent COVID-19. Each CDR3 is given with its conserved first and last residue. D genes are given only for firm matches. Rows give clone size only sometimes, using once, few, many, or a class for an expanded clone.

j_call d_call v_call clone_size cdr3_nt cdr3_aa
TRBJ1-1 . TRBV2 once TGTGCCAGCAGTGTACAATCCGGGGAAGCTTTCTTT CASSVQSGEAFF
TRBJ1-1 TRBD1 TRBV6-5 . TGTGCCAGCACGCCTCCGACAGGGGCGAACACTGAAGCTTTCTTT CASTPPTGANTEAFF
TRBJ1-1 TRBD1 TRBV30 . TGTGCCTGGAAGGCAGGGGGCTACGCTGAAGCTTTCTTT CAWKAGGYAEAFF
TRBJ1-6 . TRBV9 once TGTGCCAGCAGCGCTGAGGGATCACCCCTCCACTTT CASSAEGSPLHF
TRBJ2-7 TRBD1 TRBV15 . TGTGCCACCAGCAGAGGGCCAGGGGGCTACGAGCAGTACTTC CATSRGPGGYEQYF
TRBJ2-1 . TRBV7-7 . TGTGCTAGCAGCTTACTTTTAGGAGGAAATGAGCAGTTCTTC CASSLLLGGNEQFF
TRBJ1-2 TRBD1 TRBV6-6 once TGTGCCAGCTCCTGGGACAGGGGCAACTATGGCTACACCTTC CASSWDRGNYGYTF
TRBJ1-1 . TRBV10-3 . TGTGCCATCAGTGAAGAGCGGGTGAACACTGAAGCTTTCTTT CAISEERVNTEAFF
TRBJ2-1 TRBD2 TRBV18 . TGTGCCAGGGGGACTAGCGGGGGTACCAATGAGCAGTTCTTC CARGTSGGTNEQFF
TRBJ2-7 TRBD1 TRBV18 . TGTGCCAGCTCACCAATGGCGGGACAGGGAAGTATGGGCAGTTTCTTC CASSPMAGQGSMGSFF
TRBJ2-5 . TRBV7-8 . TGTGCCAGCAGCTTAGCTCCGGGAGAGACCCAGTACTTC CASSLAPGETQYF
TRBJ2-6 . TRBV7-3 . TGTGCCAGCAGCTTGAAGGGGTCTGGGGCCAACGTCCTGACTTTC CASSLKGSGANVLTF
TRBJ1-2 . TRBV6-6 once TGTGCCAGCATCCTGACAGACGATTATGGCTACACCTTC CASILTDDYGYTF
TRBJ1-1 . TRBV5-1 . TGCGCCAGCAGCAATGGACAGCCTCGGGCTTTCTTT CASSNGQPRAFF